The 23 T cell receptor beta chains below all came from one sample that was sequenced in a study of blood T cell repertoires in COVID-19. Using immunoSEQ multiplex PCR, the repertoire was profiled, and TCRdb retains in-frame clones only, with some absent. This sample carries under 140,000 clones, roughly nine tenths of them seen once, and the ten largest clones take approximately 4.8%. Sequencing used peripheral blood. These TCRs come from a human donor in a cohort sampled during active COVID-19.

This clone was counted between two and nine times. The rearrangement links TRBV7-2 to TRBJ1-6; 10 bases align to TRBD1. J gave up 13 bases and V 10 bases, and 10 bases lay outside the gene matches. CDR3 length: 13 residues. CDR1 and CDR2 from the germline V gene are SGHTA and FQGNSA. Here the CDR3 reads CATVPGQGIPLHF. The CDR3 bases are TGTGCCACCGTGCCGGGACAGGGGATCCCCCTCCACTTT.

This rearrangement joins TRBV9 to TRBJ1-6; the match to TRBD1 covers 8 bases. The CDR3 totals 15 residues. Germline V CDR1 and CDR2: SGDLS, YYNGEE. The V gene end was trimmed by 3 bases and the J gene end by 7 bases; junction bases not matched to a gene: 6. CDR3 in DNA: TGTGCCAGCAGCGGACCCGGGACAGGCAATTCACCCCTCCACTTT. It is translated as CASSGPGTGNSPLHF.

This clone was seen a handful of times. CDR3 in amino acids: CASSYSRGYGNQPQHF. The CDR3, as DNA: TGTGCCAGCAGTTACTCCAGAGGCTACGGCAATCAGCCCCAGCATTTT. The chain joins TRBV6-2 or TRBV6-3 to TRBJ1-5; D ambiguous. The V gene lost 0 bases and the J gene lost 2 bases, with 11 bases spanning the gap. Germline assignment: CDR1 MNHEY and CDR2 SVGEGT. This CDR3 is built from 16 residues.

V gene TRBV10-2 combines with J gene TRBJ1-5; D may be TRBD1 (6 bases). The germline V gene has CDR1 WSHSY and CDR2 SAAADI. The CDR3 is made up of 13 amino acids. Between the trimmed V and J ends, which lost 7 bases and 6 bases, there was a span of 13 bases. The DNA for the CDR3 is TGCGCCAGCATAGGGGGTGTCGGTCAGCCCCAGCATTTT. This gives the protein CASIGGVGQPQHF.

The J gene is TRBJ2-2, the V gene TRBV4-1, with 7 positions matching TRBD1. Trimming removed 1 base from V and 0 bases from J; junction bases left unmatched: 2. The CDR3 extends over 16 amino acids. In germline, CDR1 is MGHRA, CDR2 YSYEKL. The CDR3 coding sequence is TGCGCCAGCAGCCAAGGACAGGGCCCGAACACCGGGGAGCTGTTTTTT. It translates to CASSQGQGPNTGELFF.

The chain links TRBV30 to TRBJ1-5; D not certain. Germline CDR1 and CDR2: GTSNPN and SVGIG (reference sequence). CDR3 length: 13 residues. Trimming cost V 2 bases and J 9 bases, with 14 bases left between them. CDR3 nucleotide sequence: TGTGCCTGGAGTAGGGAGGAGGTTAGGCCCCAGCATTTT. Protein: CAWSREEVRPQHF.

This chain uses TRBV5-4 with TRBJ1-2; TRBD1 might be the D (5 bases). Germline assignment: CDR1 SGHNT and CDR2 YYREEE (reference sequence). Trimming cost V 2 bases and J 8 bases, with 16 bases left between them. The CDR3 has 14 amino acids. The CDR3 DNA reads TGTGCCAGCAGCTTTGGAGGGGCGCCCCGCGGCTACACCTTC. This translates into CASSFGGAPRGYTF.

The chain is built from TRBV18 and TRBJ2-2; D unclear. The CDR3 runs 14 residues. Germline CDR1 reads KGHSH; CDR2 reads LQKENI. Trimming removed 5 bases from V and 0 bases from J, with 7 bases in between. This chain's CDR3 is CASSVVTNTGELFF. DNA for the CDR3: TGTGCCAGCTCAGTAGTTACGAACACCGGGGAGCTGTTTTTT.

V usage is TRBV7-2 and J usage is TRBJ2-7; the match to TRBD1 covers 8 bases. The germline V gene encodes CDR1 SGHTA and CDR2 FQGNSA. The CDR3 runs 13 residues. V trimming: 5 bases; J trimming: 10 bases; junction bases outside the gene matches: 10. The CDR3 sequence: CASSERDRGEQYF. DNA of the CDR3: TGTGCCAGCAGCGAGCGTGACAGGGGAGAACAGTACTTC.

The V gene is TRBV29-1, the J gene TRBJ2-3; 11 positions match TRBD2. This CDR3 has 16 amino acids. The trim removed 5 bases at V and 4 bases at J, leaving 11 bases unmatched. CDR1 is SQVTM and CDR2 is ANQGSEA in the germline V gene. CDR3 sequence reads: CSVPPRLAGTADTQYF. As DNA, the CDR3 is TGCAGCGTTCCCCCCCGACTAGCGGGAACGGCAGATACGCAGTATTTT.

This clone was seen a single time. The rearrangement uses TRBV7-3 and TRBJ1-1; 9 nucleotides match TRBD1. CDR1 and CDR2 (germline): SGHTA, FQGTGA. V was clipped by 7 bases and J by 6 bases; unmatched bases: 6. The CDR3 contains 13 residues. The CDR3 DNA reads TGTGCCAGCAACACGGGACAGGGCTCTGAAGCTTTCTTT. Its translation is CASNTGQGSEAFF.

The gene calls are TRBV7-2 and TRBJ2-5, with 7 bases fitting TRBD2. Per the germline V gene, CDR1 is SGHTA and CDR2 is FQGNSA. This CDR3 region has 15 residues. V lost 6 bases to trimming and J lost 1 base; unmatched junction nucleotides: 8. This chain's CDR3 is CASSYQRGLQETQYF. Here the CDR3 DNA reads TGTGCCAGCAGTTATCAGCGGGGCCTCCAAGAGACCCAGTACTTC.

The J gene is TRBJ2-7, the V gene TRBV15, with 7 positions matching TRBD2. The V gene end was trimmed by 1 base and the J gene end by 3 bases; junction bases not matched to a gene: 12. Looked up from germline, CDR1 is LNHNV and CDR2 is YYDKDF (reference sequence). CDR3 length equals 17 residues. CDR3 sequence reads: CATSRGPRVAGNYEQYF. As DNA, the CDR3 is TGTGCCACCAGCAGAGGACCTCGGGTAGCGGGCAACTACGAGCAGTACTTC.

This clone has only one observation. This chain joins TRBV3-1 (or the pseudogene TRBV3-2) and TRBJ1-2; 7 bases fit TRBD1. V shed 0 bases and J 8 bases; nucleotides not matched to a gene: 12. Germline V gives CDR1 LGHDT, CDR2 YNNKEL (reference sequence). This CDR3 spans 16 amino acids. The CDR3 spells CASSQDPGQPRWGYTF. The CDR3 coding sequence is TGTGCCAGCAGCCAAGACCCGGGACAGCCCAGGTGGGGCTACACCTTC.

V is TRBV21-1 and J is TRBJ2-7; no DNA check was done on the table's D call, TRBD1. TRBV21-1 counts as a pseudogene. The CDR3 has 17 residues. CDR3 sequence (DNA): TGTGCCAGCAGCAAAGTAGTGGGCAGGGCGTGGTCCTACGAGCAGTACTTC. This encodes CASSKVVGRAWSYEQYF.

The chain employs TRBV16 and TRBJ2-5; weak D call: TRBD1 (5 bases). Germline V gene data show CDR1 as KGHSY and CDR2 as FQNENV. Trimming took off 0 bases at V and 2 bases at J, with 10 bases between the two ends. The CDR3 has 15 residues. The CDR3 region has the DNA TGTGCCAGCAGCCAATCGACAGTTGCACAAGAGACCCAGTACTTC. Residues: CASSQSTVAQETQYF.

This clone was counted once. The chain links TRBV9 to TRBJ2-1; no clear D gene. The germline CDR1 and CDR2 sequences are SGDLS and YYNGEE. This CDR3 has 16 residues. Trimming removed 0 bases from V and 2 bases from J, with 12 bases in between. For the CDR3, the DNA is TGTGCCAGCAGCGTAGACCCGACTCCCGCCTACAATGAGCAGTTCTTC. Protein sequence: CASSVDPTPAYNEQFF.

The gene calls are TRBV4-1 and TRBJ1-2, with a tentative D call TRBD1 (5 bases). V shed 3 bases and J shed 6 bases, with 11 bases lying between them. Germline lookup yields CDR1 MGHRA and CDR2 YSYEKL. The CDR3 loop spans 13 amino acids. CDR3 bases: TGCGCCAGCAGCCAGATCTCGACAGATGGCTACACCTTC. Protein sequence: CASSQISTDGYTF.

This clone has only one observation. The rearrangement links TRBV28 to TRBJ1-1; 7 positions agree with TRBD1. Trimming removed 1 base from V and 7 bases from J; junction bases left unmatched: 18. The CDR3 totals 18 residues. The V gene's germline CDR1 is MDHEN and CDR2 SYDVKM. In DNA form, the CDR3 reads TGTGCCAGCAGTTTATCTGCCGGAGCTGGACAGGCCGGGTTTGAAGCTTTCTTT. Its protein is CASSLSAGAGQAGFEAFF.

The gene calls are TRBV7-3 and TRBJ2-1, with D perhaps TRBD2 (6 bases). Trimming stripped 2 bases from V and 4 bases from J, with 12 bases between. The length of the CDR3 is 15 residues. Germline loops: CDR1 SGHTA, CDR2 FQGTGA. CDR3 in DNA: TGTGCCAGCAGCTTAGGGGGGAGAGGGTACAATGAGCAGTTCTTC. Its protein is CASSLGGRGYNEQFF.

V and J are TRBV5-1 and TRBJ2-2; 9 bases align to TRBD1. Trimming cost V 8 bases and J 5 bases; bases outside gene matches: 10. The CDR3 spans 15 residues. Germline loops: CDR1 SGHRS, CDR2 YFSETQ. CDR3 loop: CASGQQGAGTGELFF. The CDR3 bases are TGCGCCAGTGGTCAACAGGGGGCGGGGACCGGGGAGCTGTTTTTT.

The chain combines TRBV29-1 with TRBJ1-2; a possible D gene is TRBD1 (5 bases). Per germline, CDR1 SQVTM and CDR2 ANQGSEA. This CDR3 region has 15 residues. Trimming stripped 8 bases from V and 0 bases from J, with 19 bases between. CDR3 bases: TGCAGCACCCAATCGGGGGAATCAGCTAACTATGGCTACACCTTC. The encoded protein is CSTQSGESANYGYTF. Drawing the rest from reference TRBV29-1 and TRBJ1-2, the complete variable domain is SAVISQKPSRDICQRGTSLTIQCQVDSQVTMMFWYRQQPGQSLTLIATANQGSEATYESGFVIDKFPISRPNLTFSTLTVSNMSPEDSSIYLCSTQSGESANYGYTFGSGTRLTVV.

The chain employs TRBV5-6 and TRBJ1-2, with D possibly matching TRBD1 (6 bases). This CDR3 is 12 amino acids long. CDR1 is SGHDT and CDR2 is YYEEEE in the germline V gene. V lost 4 bases and J lost 8, with 12 bases in between. This CDR3 is CASSTTGYGYTF. The CDR3 coding sequence is TGTGCCAGCAGCACAACAGGGTACGGCTACACCTTC.